These 28 T cell receptor beta chains were sequenced from one sample in a study of T cell responses to AZD1222 COVID-19 vaccine (dated by TCRdb to the early 2020s). Reading the label with the study, this specimen's time point is: baseline before first vaccination. Libraries came from the immunoSEQ multiplex PCR assay. TCRdb holds this immuneACCESS table with in-frame rearrangements only. Some clones are missing; in checked studies, unresolved V genes explain under half, and the rest has no known cause. The sample profile shows around 95,000 clones; 87% of them were found once. The ten largest clones represent approximately 15% of the sample. The specimen was peripheral blood, collected on day 0 of AZD1222 vaccination. The receptors were gathered from an adult in good health.

The rearrangement uses TRBV23-1 and TRBJ2-4, with 10 bases lining up with TRBD2. TRBV23-1 is identified as an open reading frame with a role that is uncertain. The CDR3 has 15 amino acids. The junction had 10 bases not matched to a gene; V was cut back by 8 bases and J by 6 bases. This chain's CDR3 is CASVGLADPGNIQYF. In DNA, the CDR3 is TGCGCCAGCGTAGGACTAGCGGATCCCGGAAACATTCAGTACTTC.

The gene calls are TRBV7-9 and TRBJ1-3; no clear D gene. The CDR3 covers 14 residues. Per the germline V gene, CDR1 is SEHNR and CDR2 is FQNEAQ (reference sequence). V lost 3 bases to trimming and J lost 6 bases, with 12 bases between them. This chain's CDR3 is CASSFPRTPNTIYF. The CDR3 DNA sequence: TGTGCCAGCAGCTTCCCTCGGACTCCAAACACCATATATTTT.

The chain joins TRBV5-1 to TRBJ1-1; D not resolved. Germline V lookup: CDR1 SGHRS, CDR2 YFSETQ. The length of the CDR3 is 12 residues. V was pared by 0 bases and J by 8 bases, with 8 bases between. The CDR3 reads CASSLEGLEAFF. The CDR3 DNA reads as TGCGCCAGCAGCTTGGAAGGGCTCGAAGCTTTCTTT.

CDR3 residues: CATRGSLGTGELFF. The DNA of the CDR3 is TGTGCCACCAGAGGGAGTTTGGGCACCGGGGAGCTGTTTTTT. V usage is TRBV10-3 and J usage is TRBJ2-2; tentatively, D is TRBD2 (5 bases). Looked up from germline, CDR1 is ENHRY and CDR2 is SYGVKD. Trimming took off 10 bases at V and 4 bases at J, with 16 bases between the two ends. This CDR3 spans 14 amino acids.

The rearrangement uses TRBV6-2 or TRBV6-3 and TRBJ1-1, with D possibly being TRBD1 (5 bases). This CDR3 is built from 13 residues. Germline CDR1 MNHEY, CDR2 SVGEGT. The V gene lost 6 bases and the J gene lost 10 bases, with 18 bases spanning the gap. CDR3 residues: CASSPGGEAGAFF. As DNA, the CDR3 is TGTGCCAGCAGCCCCGGGGGGGAGGCGGGAGCTTTCTTT.

The V gene is TRBV28, the J gene TRBJ2-7, with D perhaps matching TRBD1 (5 bases). In germline, CDR1 is MDHEN, CDR2 SYDVKM. CDR3 length: 13 amino acids. V lost 4 bases and J 11 bases, leaving 18 bases between the germline ends. The CDR3 sequence: CASSSPPLWGKYF. The CDR3 nucleotides read TGTGCCAGCAGTTCCCCCCCGCTCTGGGGCAAGTACTTC.

The chain links TRBV7-9 to TRBJ2-7; possible D gene TRBD1, 7 bases. Trimming removed 2 bases at V and 5 bases at J, with 16 bases between. Germline V gene lookup returns CDR1 SEHNR and CDR2 FQNEAQ (reference sequence). This CDR3 is built from 15 residues. CDR3 protein: CASSLSQGGFNEQYF. The CDR3 coding sequence is TGTGCCAGCAGCTTAAGCCAGGGGGGATTCAACGAGCAGTACTTC.

V gene TRBV19 combines with J gene TRBJ2-1; 10 positions agree with TRBD2. Germline CDR1 and CDR2: LNHDA and SQIVND (reference sequence). J gave up 2 bases and V 3 bases, and 1 base lay outside the gene matches. The CDR3 is 15 residues long. CDR3 DNA: TGTGCCAGTAGTATCAGCGGGGGGGCCTACAATGAGCAGTTCTTC. Encoded protein: CASSISGGAYNEQFF.

The chain carries TRBV3-1 (or the pseudogene TRBV3-2) and TRBJ1-1; 9 nucleotides match TRBD1. The CDR3 runs 14 residues. J was trimmed by 2 bases and V by 5 bases; bases with no gene match: 3. CDR1 and CDR2 from the germline V gene are LGHDT and YNNKEL (reference sequence). CDR3 residues: CASSSGQGNTEAFF. Written as DNA, the CDR3 is TGTGCCAGCAGCTCGGGACAGGGCAACACTGAAGCTTTCTTT.

CDR3 protein: CASRRDREWGYGYTF. As DNA, the CDR3 is TGTGCCAGCAGGCGCGACAGGGAATGGGGTTATGGCTACACCTTC. The chain employs TRBV28 and TRBJ1-2, with TRBD1 matching over 7 bases. After removal of 6 bases from V and 5 bases from J, the junction contained 12 bases not matched to a gene. The germline CDR1 and CDR2 sequences are MDHEN and SYDVKM. The CDR3 length is 15 residues.

This clone has only one observation. CDR3 coding DNA: TGTGCCAGCAGACTGGGACTAGCGGGGGGGGATGAGCAGTTCTTC. This codes for CASRLGLAGGDEQFF. The rearrangement links TRBV2 to TRBJ2-1; TRBD2 matches 16 bases. This CDR3 has 15 residues. With 6 bases clipped from V and 8 bases from J, the junction kept 4 bases outside the gene matches. Germline V gene sequence: CDR1 SNHLY, CDR2 FYNNEI.

The rearrangement joins TRBV12-3 or TRBV12-4 to TRBJ1-4; D uncertain. The V and J ends lost 6 bases and 8 bases respectively, with 13 bases between them. The length of the CDR3 is 13 residues. Here the CDR3 reads CASRPVGFEKLFF. The CDR3 nucleotides read TGTGCCAGCAGACCGGTGGGGTTCGAAAAACTGTTTTTT.

The chain combines TRBV7-9 with TRBJ2-7; D is perhaps TRBD1 or TRBD2 (5 bases each). Per the germline V gene, CDR1 is SEHNR and CDR2 is FQNEAQ (reference sequence). The CDR3 has 14 amino acids. Trimming took off 5 bases at V and 9 bases at J, with 20 bases between the two ends. CDR3 coding DNA: TGTGCCAGCAGCCCGAGGGACCAGAGACTTGGGCAGTACTTC. Protein product: CASSPRDQRLGQYF.

The CDR3: CASSLVRANEQFF. DNA for the CDR3: TGTGCCAGCAGCTTAGTACGGGCCAATGAGCAGTTCTTC. J is TRBJ2-1 and V is TRBV7-2; D is uncertain. The CDR3 runs to 13 residues. The V and J ends lost 1 base and 6 bases respectively, with 7 bases between them. CDR1 is SGHTA, CDR2 FQGNSA, per germline.

The chain carries TRBV6-2 or TRBV6-3 and TRBJ1-5; no reliable D call. The CDR3 runs to 13 residues. With 6 bases removed from V and 6 bases from J, the gap between germline ends came to 12 bases. Germline V gene lookup returns CDR1 MNHEY and CDR2 SVGEGT. CDR3 sequence: CASSLTDLQPQHF. Here the CDR3 DNA reads TGTGCCAGCAGCCTAACGGACCTTCAGCCCCAGCATTTT.

The chain joins TRBV6-5 to TRBJ2-7; maybe TRBD1 (8 bases). In germline, CDR1 is MNHEY, CDR2 SVGAGI. The CDR3 length is 16 residues. Trimming took 0 bases from V and 4 from J, leaving 16 bases between them. This CDR3 is CASSYSEQGGAYEQYF. CDR3 bases: TGTGCCAGCAGTTACTCCGAACAGGGGGGGGCTTACGAGCAGTACTTC.

The rearrangement links TRBV7-9 to TRBJ2-7; 8 bases match TRBD1. In germline, CDR1 is SEHNR, CDR2 FQNEAQ (reference sequence). This CDR3 has 12 amino acids. Trimming removed 5 bases from V and 6 bases from J; junction bases left unmatched: 3. The CDR3 region is CASSPTGGEQYF. For the CDR3, the DNA is TGTGCCAGCAGCCCAACAGGGGGCGAGCAGTACTTC.

V gene TRBV9 combines with J gene TRBJ1-5; 9 bases agree with TRBD1. Germline-derived CDR1 and CDR2 are SGDLS and YYNGEE. CDR3 size: 15 residues. The J segment lost 3 bases and the V segment lost 4 bases, leaving 5 bases of the junction unmatched. CDR3 amino acids: CASSWGTGINQPQHF. The CDR3 DNA reads as TGTGCCAGCAGCTGGGGGACAGGGATCAATCAGCCCCAGCATTTT.

V and J are TRBV5-1 and TRBJ2-7; D not certain. Germline CDR1 and CDR2: SGHRS and YFSETQ. V was clipped by 2 bases and J by 3 bases, with 0 bases between them. This CDR3 spans 10 amino acids. The CDR3 DNA sequence: TGCGCCAGCAGCTTCTACGAGCAGTACTTC. Protein: CASSFYEQYF. Full variable domain (missing parts from reference TRBV5-1 and TRBJ2-7): KAGVTQTPRYLIKTRGQQVTLSCSPISGHRSVSWYQQTPGQGLQFLFEYFSETQRNKGNFPGRFSGRQFSNSRSEMNVSTLELGDSALYLCASSFYEQYFGPGTRLTVT.

The J gene is TRBJ1-3, the V gene TRBV18; D gene ambiguous. The CDR3 extends over 16 amino acids. CDR1 and CDR2 (germline): KGHSH, LQKENI. With 1 base removed from V and 0 bases from J, the gap between germline ends came to 10 bases. The CDR3 nucleotides read TGTGCCAGCTCACCACTCCAGGAGATCTCTGGAAACACCATATATTTT. Translation: CASSPLQEISGNTIYF.

The chain employs TRBV5-6 and TRBJ1-1, with a tentative D call TRBD1 (5 bases). CDR1 is SGHDT and CDR2 is YYEEEE in the germline V gene. CDR3 length equals 14 residues. V was shortened by 4 bases and J by 5 bases, with 15 bases between the two germline ends. CDR3 loop: CASSPRQGGTEAFF. The CDR3 nucleotides are TGTGCCAGCAGCCCGAGGCAGGGAGGAACTGAAGCTTTCTTT. The whole variable domain, remainder taken from reference TRBV5-6 and TRBJ1-1, is DAGVTQSPTHLIKTRGQQVTLRCSPKSGHDTVSWYQQALGQGPQFIFQYYEEEERQRGNFPDRFSGHQFPNYSSELNVNALLLGDSALYLCASSPRQGGTEAFFGQGTRLTVV.

The chain recombines TRBV30 with TRBJ1-6; D gene uncertain. V lost 1 base, J lost 7 bases, and 11 bases lay in between. Germline CDR1 reads GTSNPN; CDR2 reads SVGIG (reference sequence). CDR3 size: 14 residues. Here the CDR3 DNA reads TGTGCCTGGAGTGAAGGCCCGGCAAATTCACCCCTCCACTTT. It specifies CAWSEGPANSPLHF. Supplemented by reference TRBV30 and TRBJ1-6, the full variable domain reads SQTIHQWPATLVQPVGSPLSLECTVEGTSNPNLYWYRQAAGRGLQLLFYSVGIGQISSEVPQNLSASRPQDRQFILSSKKLLLSDSGFYLCAWSEGPANSPLHFGNGTRLTVT.

The chain combines TRBV5-1 with TRBJ1-1; TRBD1 is a possible D gene (6 bases). V was cut by 0 bases and J by 4 bases, with 13 bases left in between. The CDR3 consists of 15 residues. The germline V gene has CDR1 SGHRS and CDR2 YFSETQ. CDR3 bases: TGCGCCAGCAGCTTGGAGGCAGGGGCCATCACTGAAGCTTTCTTT. It yields the protein CASSLEAGAITEAFF.

This clone was seen only once. This chain joins TRBV18 and TRBJ1-2; D might be TRBD1 (6 bases). The CDR3 is 15 residues long. With 3 bases removed from V and 5 bases from J, the gap between germline ends came to 16 bases. Per the germline V gene, CDR1 is KGHSH and CDR2 is LQKENI. CDR3: CASSPEGGGIYGYTF. DNA for the CDR3: TGTGCCAGCTCACCGGAAGGAGGGGGGATTTATGGCTACACCTTC. Filled out from reference TRBV18 and TRBJ1-2, the complete variable domain reads NAGVMQNPRHLVRRRGQEARLRCSPMKGHSHVYWYRQLPEEGLKFMVYLQKENIIDESGMPKERFSAEFPKEGPSILRIQQVVRGDSAAYFCASSPEGGGIYGYTFGSGTRLTVV.

This rearrangement joins TRBV12-3 or TRBV12-4 to TRBJ2-3; D gene uncertain. V was trimmed by 5 bases and J by 0 bases, leaving 6 bases between them. CDR3 size: 13 residues. CDR3 in amino acids: CASSVPSTDTQYF. Here the CDR3 DNA reads TGTGCCAGCAGTGTCCCCAGCACAGATACGCAGTATTTT.

A few counts support this clone. The V and J genes are TRBV19 and TRBJ1-1, with TRBD1 as a possible D gene (5 bases). This CDR3 region has 14 residues. CDR1 and CDR2 from the germline V gene are LNHDA and SQIVND (reference sequence). V was clipped by 5 bases and J by 4 bases, with 14 bases between them. The CDR3 here is CASSDPGPLTEAFF. CDR3 nucleotide sequence: TGTGCCAGTAGTGACCCGGGACCCCTCACTGAAGCTTTCTTT.

The V gene is TRBV11-3, the J gene TRBJ2-7; D is unclear. The CDR3 consists of 15 residues. V gave up 0 bases and J gave up 6 bases, with 15 bases separating them. Looked up from germline, CDR1 is SGHNT and CDR2 is YENEEA. The CDR3 DNA reads TGTGCCAGCAGCTTAGACGTTGGTCCCGGATCCGAGCAGTACTTC. Protein sequence: CASSLDVGPGSEQYF.

This CDR3 is CSVDRDTEAFF. The CDR3 coding sequence is TGCAGCGTTGACAGGGACACTGAAGCTTTCTTT. This chain joins TRBV29-1 and TRBJ1-1, with D perhaps TRBD1 (5 bases). This CDR3 is 11 amino acids long. Trimming took 3 bases from V and 3 from J, leaving 5 bases between them. Germline loops: CDR1 SQVTM, CDR2 ANQGSEA. Together with reference TRBV29-1 and TRBJ1-1, the CDR3 gives the full variable domain: SAVISQKPSRDICQRGTSLTIQCQVDSQVTMMFWYRQQPGQSLTLIATANQGSEATYESGFVIDKFPISRPNLTFSTLTVSNMSPEDSSIYLCSVDRDTEAFFGQGTRLTVV.